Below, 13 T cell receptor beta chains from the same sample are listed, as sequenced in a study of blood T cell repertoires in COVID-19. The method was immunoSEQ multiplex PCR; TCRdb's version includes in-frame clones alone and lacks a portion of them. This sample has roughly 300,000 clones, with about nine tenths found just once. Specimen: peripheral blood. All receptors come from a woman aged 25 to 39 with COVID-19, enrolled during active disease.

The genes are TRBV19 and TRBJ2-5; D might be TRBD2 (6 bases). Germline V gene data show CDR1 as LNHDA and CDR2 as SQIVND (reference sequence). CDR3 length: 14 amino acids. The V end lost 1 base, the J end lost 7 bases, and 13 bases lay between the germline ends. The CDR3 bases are TGTGCCAGTAGTATAGGGGGACTGCAGGGGACCCAGTACTTC. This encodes CASSIGGLQGTQYF.

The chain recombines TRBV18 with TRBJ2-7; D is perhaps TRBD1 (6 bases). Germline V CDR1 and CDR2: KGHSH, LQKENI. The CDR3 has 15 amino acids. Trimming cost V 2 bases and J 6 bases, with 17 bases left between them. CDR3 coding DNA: TGTGCCAGCTCACCAATCCGGACAGCCGAGAGCGAGCAGTACTTC. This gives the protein CASSPIRTAESEQYF.

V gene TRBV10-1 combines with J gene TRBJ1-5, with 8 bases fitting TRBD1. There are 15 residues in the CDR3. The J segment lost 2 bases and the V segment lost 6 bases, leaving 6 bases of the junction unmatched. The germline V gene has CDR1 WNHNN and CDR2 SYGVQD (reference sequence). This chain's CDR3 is CASRDRVSGNQPQHF. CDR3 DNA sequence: TGCGCCAGCAGGGACAGGGTGAGTGGCAATCAGCCCCAGCATTTT.

The CDR3, as DNA: TGTGCCAGCAGTTTTGTCACAGGGGGGTTGGAGACCCAGTACTTC. This gives the protein CASSFVTGGLETQYF. The rearrangement links TRBV28 to TRBJ2-5; 8 bases map to TRBD1. The CDR3 length is 15 residues. From germline, CDR1 is MDHEN and CDR2 SYDVKM. V lost 3 bases to trimming and J lost 5 bases; unmatched junction nucleotides: 8.

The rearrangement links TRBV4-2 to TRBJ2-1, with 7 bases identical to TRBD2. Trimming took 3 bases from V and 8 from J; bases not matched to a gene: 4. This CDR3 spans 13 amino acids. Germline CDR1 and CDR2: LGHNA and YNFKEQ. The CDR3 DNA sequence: TGTGCCAGCAGCCACGGAGGGAGGGATGAGCAGTTCTTC. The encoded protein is CASSHGGRDEQFF.

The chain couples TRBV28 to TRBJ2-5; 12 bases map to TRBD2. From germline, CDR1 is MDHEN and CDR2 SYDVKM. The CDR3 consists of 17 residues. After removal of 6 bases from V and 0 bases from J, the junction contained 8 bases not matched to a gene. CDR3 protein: CASRGPTSGRNQETQYF. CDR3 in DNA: TGTGCCAGCAGGGGGCCGACTAGCGGGAGAAACCAAGAGACCCAGTACTTC.

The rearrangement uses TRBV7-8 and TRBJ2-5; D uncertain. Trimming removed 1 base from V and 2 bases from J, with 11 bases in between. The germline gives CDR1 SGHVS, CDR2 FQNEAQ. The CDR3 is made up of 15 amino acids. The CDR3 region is CASSLGPGRQETQYF. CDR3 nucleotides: TGTGCCAGCAGCTTAGGCCCTGGCAGACAAGAGACCCAGTACTTC.

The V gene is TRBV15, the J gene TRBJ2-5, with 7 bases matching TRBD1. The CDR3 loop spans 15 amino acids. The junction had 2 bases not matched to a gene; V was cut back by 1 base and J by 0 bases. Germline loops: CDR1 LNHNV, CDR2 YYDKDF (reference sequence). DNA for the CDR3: TGTGCCACCAGCAGAGTAGGGACAGACCAAGAGACCCAGTACTTC. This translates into CATSRVGTDQETQYF.

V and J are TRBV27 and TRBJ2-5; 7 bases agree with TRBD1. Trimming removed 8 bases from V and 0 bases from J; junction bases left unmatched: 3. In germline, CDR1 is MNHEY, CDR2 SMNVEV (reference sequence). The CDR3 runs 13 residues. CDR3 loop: CASGDRDQETQYF. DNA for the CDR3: TGTGCCAGCGGAGACAGGGACCAAGAGACCCAGTACTTC.

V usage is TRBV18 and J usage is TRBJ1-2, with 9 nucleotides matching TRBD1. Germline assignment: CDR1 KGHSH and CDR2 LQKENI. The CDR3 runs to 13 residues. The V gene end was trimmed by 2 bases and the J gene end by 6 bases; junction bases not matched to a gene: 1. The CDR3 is CASSPRTGDGYTF. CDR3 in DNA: TGTGCCAGCTCACCAAGGACAGGGGATGGCTACACCTTC.

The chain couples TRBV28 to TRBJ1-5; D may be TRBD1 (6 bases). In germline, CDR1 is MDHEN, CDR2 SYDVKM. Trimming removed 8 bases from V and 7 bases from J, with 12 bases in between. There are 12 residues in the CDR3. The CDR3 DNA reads TGTGCCAGCGGGGGAGGGGGGCAGCCCCAGCATTTT. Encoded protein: CASGGGGQPQHF. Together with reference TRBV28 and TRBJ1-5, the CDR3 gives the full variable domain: DVKVTQSSRYLVKRTGEKVFLECVQDMDHENMFWYRQDPGLGLRLIYFSYDVKMKEKGDIPEGYSVSREKKERFSLILESASTNQTSMYLCASGGGGQPQHFGDGTRLSIL.

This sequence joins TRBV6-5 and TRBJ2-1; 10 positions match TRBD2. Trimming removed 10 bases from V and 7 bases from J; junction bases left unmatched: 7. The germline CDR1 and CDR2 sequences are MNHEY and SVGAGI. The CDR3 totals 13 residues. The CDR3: CATTSGIRNEQFF. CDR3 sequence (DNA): TGTGCCACCACTAGCGGGATTAGGAATGAGCAGTTCTTC.

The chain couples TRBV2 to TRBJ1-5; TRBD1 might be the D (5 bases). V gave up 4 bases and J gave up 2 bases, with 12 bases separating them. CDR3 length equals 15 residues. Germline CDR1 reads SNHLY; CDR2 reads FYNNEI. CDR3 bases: TGTGCCAGCAGTGGACAGACCAGGGGCAATCAGCCCCAGCATTTT. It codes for CASSGQTRGNQPQHF.